This T cell receptor (beta chain) comes out of a study of blood T cell repertoires in COVID-19. Profiling relied on immunoSEQ multiplex PCR, and the TCRdb table lists in-frame clones only, not all of them. The sample lists some 350,000 clones; roughly 87% were seen once. The CDR3 runs 16 residues. Trimming cost V 5 bases and J 0 bases; bases outside gene matches: 5. CDR1 is LGHNA, CDR2 YNFKEQ, per germline. This clone has only a few counts. The gene calls are TRBV4-2 and TRBJ2-1; 9 bases are shared with TRBD2. The clonotype comes from a woman in her 30s who had recovered from COVID-19. The sequencing sample was made of PBMCs or T cells enriched from blood (not recorded which). The CDR3 protein is CASSNSLAGSYNEQFF. The CDR3 DNA is TGTGCCAGCAGCAATTCACTAGCGGGCTCCTACAATGAGCAGTTCTTC.